This T cell receptor beta chain was documented in a study of CD8 T cells in Susac syndrome. Whole-study findings and limits: There was no clonal expansion in the CD4+ T cell repertoires of Susac syndrome.

Reverse transcription used about 0.45 to 1 ug RNA and random hexamers. Using its own MiXCR run on the immunoSEQ multiplex PCR reads, TCRdb lists one record per CDR3 protein. The sample includes hundreds of thousands of distinct CDR3 sequences, roughly 93% of them seen just once. Details on this clonotype: The antigen remains undetermined.

The CDR3 consists of 14 residues. Trimming took off 1 base at V and 8 bases at J, with 14 bases between the two ends. The sequenced sample consisted of CD4+ T cells from PBMCs. This sequence was found in a human donor with Susac syndrome. The chain combines TRBV12-3 or TRBV12-4 with TRBJ1-2; D is perhaps TRBD1 (5 bases). The DNA for the CDR3 is TGTGCCAGCAGTTTAGTGGGGACGATGGGGGGCTACACCTTC. Translating gives CASSLVGTMGGYTF.